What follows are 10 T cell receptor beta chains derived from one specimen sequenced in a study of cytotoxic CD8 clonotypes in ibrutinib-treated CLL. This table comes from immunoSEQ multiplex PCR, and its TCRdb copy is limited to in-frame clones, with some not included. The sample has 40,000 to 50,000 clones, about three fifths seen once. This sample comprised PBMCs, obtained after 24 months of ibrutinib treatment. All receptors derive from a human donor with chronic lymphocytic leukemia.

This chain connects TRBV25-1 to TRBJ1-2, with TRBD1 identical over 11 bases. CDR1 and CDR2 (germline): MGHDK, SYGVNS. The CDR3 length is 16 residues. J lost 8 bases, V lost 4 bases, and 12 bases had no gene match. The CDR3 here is CASSGSGTGGLSGYTF. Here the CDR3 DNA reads TGTGCCAGCAGTGGATCCGGGACAGGGGGACTGTCGGGCTACACCTTC.

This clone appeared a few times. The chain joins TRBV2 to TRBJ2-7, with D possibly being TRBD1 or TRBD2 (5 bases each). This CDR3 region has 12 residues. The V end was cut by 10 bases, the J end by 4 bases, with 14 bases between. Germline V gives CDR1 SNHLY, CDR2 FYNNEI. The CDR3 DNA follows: TGTGCCACGGGACCAATCCGTTACGAGCAGTACTTC. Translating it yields CATGPIRYEQYF.

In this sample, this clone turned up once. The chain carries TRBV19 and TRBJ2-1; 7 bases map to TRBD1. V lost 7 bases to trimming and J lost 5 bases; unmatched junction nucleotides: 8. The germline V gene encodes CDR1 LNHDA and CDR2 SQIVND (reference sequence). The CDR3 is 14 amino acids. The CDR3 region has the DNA TGTGCCAGTACCACTTGGACAGGAAACAATGAGCAGTTCTTC. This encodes CASTTWTGNNEQFF.

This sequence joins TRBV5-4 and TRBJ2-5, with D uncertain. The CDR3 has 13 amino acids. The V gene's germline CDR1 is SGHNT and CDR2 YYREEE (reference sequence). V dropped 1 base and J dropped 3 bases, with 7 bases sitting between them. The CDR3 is CASSLRTEETQYF. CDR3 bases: TGTGCCAGCAGCTTGAGGACGGAAGAGACCCAGTACTTC.

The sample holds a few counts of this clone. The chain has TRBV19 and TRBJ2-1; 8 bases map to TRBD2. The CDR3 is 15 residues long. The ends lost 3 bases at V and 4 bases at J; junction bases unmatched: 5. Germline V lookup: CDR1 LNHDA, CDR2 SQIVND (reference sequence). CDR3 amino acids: CASSMAGGPYNEQFF. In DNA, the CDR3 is TGTGCCAGTAGTATGGCGGGGGGTCCGTACAATGAGCAGTTCTTC.

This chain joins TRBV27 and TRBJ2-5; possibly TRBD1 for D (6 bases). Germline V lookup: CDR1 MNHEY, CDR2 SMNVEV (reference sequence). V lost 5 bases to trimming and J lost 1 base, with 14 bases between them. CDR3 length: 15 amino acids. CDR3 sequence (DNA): TGTGCCAGCAGTCCCAGTAGACAGGTCCAAGAGACCCAGTACTTC. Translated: CASSPSRQVQETQYF.

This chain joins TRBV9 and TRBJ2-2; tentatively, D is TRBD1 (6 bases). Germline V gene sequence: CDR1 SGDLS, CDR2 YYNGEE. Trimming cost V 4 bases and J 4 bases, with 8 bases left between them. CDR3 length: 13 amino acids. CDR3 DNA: TGTGCCAGCAGCCCGACAGGCACCGGGGAGCTGTTTTTT. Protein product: CASSPTGTGELFF.

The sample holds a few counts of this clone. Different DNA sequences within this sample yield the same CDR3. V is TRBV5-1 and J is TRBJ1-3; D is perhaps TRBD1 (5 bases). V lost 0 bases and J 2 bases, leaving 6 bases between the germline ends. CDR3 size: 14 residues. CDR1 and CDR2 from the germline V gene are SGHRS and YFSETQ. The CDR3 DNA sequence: TGCGCCAGCAGCTTGGCAGGGACTGGAAACACCATATATTTT. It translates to CASSLAGTGNTIYF. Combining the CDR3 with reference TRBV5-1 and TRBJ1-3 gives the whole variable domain KAGVTQTPRYLIKTRGQQVTLSCSPISGHRSVSWYQQTPGQGLQFLFEYFSETQRNKGNFPGRFSGRQFSNSRSEMNVSTLELGDSALYLCASSLAGTGNTIYFGEGSWLTVV.

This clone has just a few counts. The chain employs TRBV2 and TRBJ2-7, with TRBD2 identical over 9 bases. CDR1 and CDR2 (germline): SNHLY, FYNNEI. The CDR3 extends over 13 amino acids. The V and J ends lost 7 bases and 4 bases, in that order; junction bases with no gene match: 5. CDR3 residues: CASTGGLAYEQYF. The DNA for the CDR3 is TGTGCCAGCACTGGTGGACTAGCGTACGAGCAGTACTTC.

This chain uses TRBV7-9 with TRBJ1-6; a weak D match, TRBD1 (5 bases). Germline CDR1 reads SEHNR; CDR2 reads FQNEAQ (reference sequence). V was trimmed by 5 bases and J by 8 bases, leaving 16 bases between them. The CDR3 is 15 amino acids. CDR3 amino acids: CASSMSQGRDSPLHF. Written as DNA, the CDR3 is TGTGCCAGCAGCATGAGCCAGGGAAGGGATTCACCCCTCCACTTT.